The entry below describes one T cell receptor (beta chain). A junction boundary mismatches the germline segment, possibly from a read error. Other DNA sequences in this specimen translate into the identical CDR3. These data originate in a study of glioma-infiltrating T cells after dendritic cell vaccination. Produced via immunoSEQ multiplex PCR; TCRdb's table is partial and in-frame only. The table shows 85,000 to 100,000 clones, with roughly four fifths occurring only once. Stated time point: after dendritic cell vaccination, including at tumor progression/relapse. The material was blood, obtained after dendritic cell vaccination. The TCR comes from a human donor with glioblastoma.

In nucleotides, the CDR3 is TGTGCCTGGAGTCGCAGGGTTGAAGGCTACACCTTT. This sequence encodes CAWSRRVEGYTF. This chain links TRBV30 with TRBJ1-2; D possibly corresponds to TRBD1 (5 bases). The CDR3 runs 12 residues. The germline CDR1 and CDR2 sequences are GTSNPN and SVGIG (reference sequence).